This T cell receptor (beta chain) emerged from a study of T cell repertoires in cytomegalovirus infection. Study at large: HLA-B-restricted CMV epitopes that are well studied were used alongside recently identified HLA-C-restricted ones. Indications of both CMV infection and matching HLA type were provided by public TCR beta signatures.

TCRdb reprocessed the reads with MiXCR, giving one entry per CDR3 protein. The data contain about 830,000 distinct CDR3 sequences, around a third of them singletons. V lost 6 bases and J lost 1, with 10 bases in between. This CDR3 comprises 14 residues. Germline CDR1 reads MNHNS; CDR2 reads SASEGT. This clonotype was counted only a few times. Its antigen is undetermined. Study-wide results and caveats: HLA-C-restricted CMV clonotypes gave the most frequent clonotype in two of eight donors. Totalled public TCR beta family frequency picked out people who carried CMV plus the relevant HLA.

V is TRBV6-1 and J is TRBJ1-3; D unclear. The specimen was cultured CD8+ T cells from PBMCs, collected from culture after CMV antigen stimulation. The TCR comes from a human donor in good health (CMV status not recorded). Some clones in this sample may be carry-over from other donors' samples. Here the CDR3 DNA reads TGTGCCAGCAGGCCCACCTCGTCTGGAAACACCATATATTTT. As protein: CASRPTSSGNTIYF.